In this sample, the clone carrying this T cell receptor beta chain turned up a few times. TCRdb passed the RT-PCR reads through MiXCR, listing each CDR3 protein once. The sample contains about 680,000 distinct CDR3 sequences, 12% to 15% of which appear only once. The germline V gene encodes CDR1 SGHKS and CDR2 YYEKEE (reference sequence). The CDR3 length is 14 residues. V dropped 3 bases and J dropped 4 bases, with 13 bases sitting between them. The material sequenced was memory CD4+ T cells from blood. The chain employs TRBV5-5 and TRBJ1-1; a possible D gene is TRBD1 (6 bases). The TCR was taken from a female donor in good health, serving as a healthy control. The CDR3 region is CASSSTTGSTEAFF. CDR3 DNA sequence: TGTGCCAGCAGCTCCACTACAGGGAGCACTGAAGCTTTCTTT.